The rows below give T cell receptor beta chains drawn from one sample of a study of Graves' ophthalmopathy and Graves' hyperthyroidism. A single record per CDR3 protein comes from TCRdb applying MiXCR to the multiplex PCR reads. The profile shows about 210,000 distinct CDR3 sequences, 25% to 30% of them singletons. The sequencing input was peripheral blood. Receptor source: a man between 45 and 60 years old with Graves' ophthalmopathy. The CDR3 runs from the conserved cysteine through the conserved F or W. The D gene is left open where the match is weak. Clone size is stated in some rows and not others, as once, few, many or a class when expanded.

CDR3 protein: CASTLLAGVEQYF; CDR3 DNA: TGTGCCAGCACCTTACTAGCGGGAGTCGAGCAGTACTTC; J gene: TRBJ2-7; V gene: TRBV6-2/TRBV6-3; clone size: many; D gene: TRBD2
CDR3 protein: CASSSVRLAGGPRETQYF; CDR3 DNA: TGTGCCAGCAGTTCTGTACGACTAGCGGGAGGGCCGCGAGAGACCCAGTACTTC; J gene: TRBJ2-5; V gene: TRBV12-3/TRBV12-4; clone size: once; D gene: TRBD2
CDR3 protein: CASSPSAGNQETQYF; CDR3 DNA: TGTGCCAGCAGCCCTTCGGCGGGCAACCAAGAGACCCAGTACTTC; J gene: TRBJ2-5; V gene: TRBV11-2; clone size: .; D gene: .
CDR3 protein: CASSRRGTSGAGETQYF; CDR3 DNA: TGCGCCAGCAGCCGAAGAGGGACTAGCGGAGCGGGGGAGACCCAGTACTTC; J gene: TRBJ2-5; V gene: TRBV4-1; clone size: .; D gene: TRBD2
CDR3 protein: CASTSPGRGVSNTEAFF; CDR3 DNA: TGTGCCAGCACCTCCCCGGGCAGGGGAGTATCGAACACTGAAGCTTTCTTT; J gene: TRBJ1-1; V gene: TRBV6-4; clone size: many; D gene: .
CDR3 protein: CATREVTGELFF; CDR3 DNA: TGTGCCACGAGGGAAGTCACCGGGGAGCTGTTTTTT; J gene: TRBJ2-2; V gene: TRBV6-1; clone size: many; D gene: .
CDR3 protein: CASSVLSGELFF; CDR3 DNA: TGTGCCAGCAGCGTACTGTCCGGGGAGCTGTTTTTT; J gene: TRBJ2-2; V gene: TRBV27; clone size: many; D gene: .
CDR3 protein: CASGFGLTYEQYF; CDR3 DNA: TGTGCTAGTGGTTTTGGACTTACCTACGAGCAGTACTTC; J gene: TRBJ2-7; V gene: TRBV12-5; clone size: .; D gene: .
CDR3 protein: CASSYSRVLDQPQHF; CDR3 DNA: TGTGCCAGCAGTTACTCCAGGGTATTGGATCAGCCCCAGCATTTT; J gene: TRBJ1-5; V gene: TRBV6-2/TRBV6-3; clone size: many; D gene: .
CDR3 protein: CSAKRDSLAFF; CDR3 DNA: TGCAGTGCTAAGAGGGACAGCTTGGCTTTCTTT; J gene: TRBJ1-1; V gene: TRBV20-1; clone size: .; D gene: TRBD1
CDR3 protein: CASSLVPGGYEQYF; CDR3 DNA: TGTGCCAGCAGCTTAGTACCAGGGGGCTACGAGCAGTACTTC; J gene: TRBJ2-7; V gene: TRBV7-2; clone size: many; D gene: TRBD1
CDR3 protein: CASSPGQGQPQHF; CDR3 DNA: TGTGCCAGCAGCCCTGGACAGGGACAGCCCCAGCATTTT; J gene: TRBJ1-5; V gene: TRBV6-1; clone size: many; D gene: TRBD1
CDR3 protein: CASSSSAGGWETQYF; CDR3 DNA: TGTGCCAGCAGCTCCTCAGCGGGAGGGTGGGAGACCCAGTACTTC; J gene: TRBJ2-5; V gene: TRBV7-2; clone size: many; D gene: TRBD2
CDR3 protein: CATSAQPGTRNGLAGDEQYF; CDR3 DNA: TGTGCCACCAGTGCTCAACCCGGGACACGAAACGGACTAGCGGGCGACGAGCAGTACTTC; J gene: TRBJ2-7; V gene: TRBV24-1; clone size: many; D gene: TRBD2
CDR3 protein: CAWSVKRAGEEYEQFF; CDR3 DNA: TGTGCCTGGAGTGTAAAGAGGGCGGGAGAGGAGTATGAGCAGTTCTTC; J gene: TRBJ2-1; V gene: TRBV30; clone size: few; D gene: TRBD2
CDR3 protein: CASSLNGEAFF; CDR3 DNA: TGTGCCAGCAGCCTCAACGGTGAAGCTTTCTTT; J gene: TRBJ1-1; V gene: TRBV14; clone size: many; D gene: .
CDR3 protein: CASSQVTGELFF; CDR3 DNA: TGTGCCAGCAGCCAAGTAACCGGGGAGCTGTTTTTT; J gene: TRBJ2-2; V gene: TRBV13; clone size: many; D gene: .
CDR3 protein: CATALLAGVTYEQYF; CDR3 DNA: TGTGCCACAGCGCTTCTAGCGGGAGTCACCTACGAGCAGTACTTC; J gene: TRBJ2-7; V gene: TRBV27; clone size: many; D gene: TRBD2
CDR3 protein: CASSSLAGGNYEQYF; CDR3 DNA: TGCGCCAGCAGCTCCCTAGCGGGAGGGAACTACGAGCAGTACTTC; J gene: TRBJ2-7; V gene: TRBV5-1; clone size: few; D gene: TRBD2
CDR3 protein: CASREAGEPSPLHF; CDR3 DNA: TGTGCCAGCAGAGAGGCAGGGGAACCATCACCCCTCCACTTT; J gene: TRBJ1-6; V gene: TRBV6-5; clone size: many; D gene: .
CDR3 protein: CATSVARDYGYTF; CDR3 DNA: TGTGCCACCAGTGTCGCGAGAGACTATGGCTACACCTTC; J gene: TRBJ1-2; V gene: TRBV24-1; clone size: many; D gene: .
CDR3 protein: CATSRPTGGGQYF; CDR3 DNA: TGTGCCACCAGCAGACCGACAGGGGGCGGGCAGTACTTC; J gene: TRBJ2-7; V gene: TRBV15; clone size: many; D gene: TRBD1
CDR3 protein: CASATPMNTEAFF; CDR3 DNA: TGCGCCAGCGCTACACCTATGAACACTGAAGCTTTCTTT; J gene: TRBJ1-1; V gene: TRBV5-1; clone size: many; D gene: .
CDR3 protein: CSARGGTVYEQYF; CDR3 DNA: TGCAGTGCTAGAGGAGGGACAGTCTACGAGCAGTACTTC; J gene: TRBJ2-7; V gene: TRBV20-1; clone size: many; D gene: TRBD1
CDR3 protein: CATSSFGGLETQYF; CDR3 DNA: TGTGCCACCAGCAGCTTCGGGGGGCTAGAGACCCAGTACTTC; J gene: TRBJ2-5; V gene: TRBV15; clone size: .; D gene: .
CDR3 protein: CASSGDSYSNQPQHF; CDR3 DNA: TGTGCCAGCAGTGGGGACAGCTATAGCAATCAGCCCCAGCATTTT; J gene: TRBJ1-5; V gene: TRBV6-1; clone size: many; D gene: TRBD1
CDR3 protein: CASSQGTSGFYEQYF; CDR3 DNA: TGCGCCAGCAGCCAAGGTACTAGCGGGTTCTACGAGCAGTACTTC; J gene: TRBJ2-7; V gene: TRBV4-1; clone size: many; D gene: TRBD2
CDR3 protein: CASSLSGGSTYEQYF; CDR3 DNA: TGTGCCAGCAGTTTATCAGGCGGGAGCACCTACGAGCAGTACTTC; J gene: TRBJ2-7; V gene: TRBV28; clone size: .; D gene: TRBD2
CDR3 protein: CASTMGGTSNQPQHF; CDR3 DNA: TGTGCCAGCACAATGGGGGGAACCAGCAATCAGCCCCAGCATTTT; J gene: TRBJ1-5; V gene: TRBV12-3/TRBV12-4; clone size: .; D gene: .
CDR3 protein: CATSDSRTGNYGYTF; CDR3 DNA: TGTGCCACCAGTGATTCCCGGACAGGGAACTATGGCTACACCTTC; J gene: TRBJ1-2; V gene: TRBV24-1; clone size: .; D gene: TRBD1
CDR3 protein: CASRLAGANVLTF; CDR3 DNA: TGTGCCAGCAGGCTCGCTGGGGCCAACGTCCTGACTTTC; J gene: TRBJ2-6; V gene: TRBV27; clone size: many; D gene: .
CDR3 protein: CASGSNNSPLHF; CDR3 DNA: TGTGCTAGTGGTTCTAATAATTCACCCCTCCACTTT; J gene: TRBJ1-6; V gene: TRBV12-5; clone size: once; D gene: .
CDR3 protein: CASSQISGGTEAFF; CDR3 DNA: TGTGCCAGCAGTCAAATCTCAGGGGGCACTGAAGCTTTCTTT; J gene: TRBJ1-1; V gene: TRBV12-3/TRBV12-4; clone size: few; D gene: TRBD1
CDR3 protein: CASTMRHSSYEQYF; CDR3 DNA: TGTGCCAGCACCATGAGGCATAGCTCCTACGAGCAGTACTTC; J gene: TRBJ2-7; V gene: TRBV11-2; clone size: .; D gene: .
CDR3 protein: CASGTRAQHF; CDR3 DNA: TGTGCCAGCGGTACACGAGCCCAGCATTTT; J gene: TRBJ1-5; V gene: TRBV6-2/TRBV6-3; clone size: many; D gene: .
CDR3 protein: CSAIRETQYF; CDR3 DNA: TGCAGTGCTATACGGGAGACCCAGTACTTC; J gene: TRBJ2-5; V gene: TRBV20-1; clone size: many; D gene: .
CDR3 protein: CASSFEINTGELFF; CDR3 DNA: TGTGCCAGCAGTTTCGAGATTAACACCGGGGAGCTGTTTTTT; J gene: TRBJ2-2; V gene: TRBV27; clone size: many; D gene: .
CDR3 protein: CAASSQIRGQETQYF; CDR3 DNA: TGTGCCGCCAGCAGTCAGATCCGGGGGCAAGAGACCCAGTACTTC; J gene: TRBJ2-5; V gene: TRBV15; clone size: .; D gene: .
CDR3 protein: CASSPKGANTGELFF; CDR3 DNA: TGTGCCAGCAGCCCCAAGGGCGCGAACACCGGGGAGCTGTTTTTT; J gene: TRBJ2-2; V gene: TRBV3-1; clone size: many; D gene: .
CDR3 protein: CASSLRPPPYEQYF; CDR3 DNA: TGTGCCAGCAGCTTAAGGCCCCCCCCTTACGAGCAGTACTTC; J gene: TRBJ2-7; V gene: TRBV7-9; clone size: many; D gene: .
CDR3 protein: CASSIEQGTPSFF; CDR3 DNA: TGTGCCAGTAGTATCGAGCAGGGTACACCCTCTTTCTTT; J gene: TRBJ1-1; V gene: TRBV19; clone size: many; D gene: .
CDR3 protein: CASSRDSPDTGELFF; CDR3 DNA: TGCGCCAGCAGCCGGGACAGTCCGGACACCGGGGAGCTGTTTTTT; J gene: TRBJ2-2; V gene: TRBV5-1; clone size: many; D gene: TRBD1
CDR3 protein: CASSLGGPRRGYTF; CDR3 DNA: TGTGCCAGCAGTTTGGGAGGACCGAGGCGCGGCTACACCTTC; J gene: TRBJ1-2; V gene: TRBV12-3/TRBV12-4; clone size: many; D gene: .
CDR3 protein: CASSLGRSGADTQYF; CDR3 DNA: TGTGCCAGCAGTCTCGGGCGGAGTGGCGCAGATACGCAGTATTTT; J gene: TRBJ2-3; V gene: TRBV12-3/TRBV12-4; clone size: .; D gene: .